The entry that follows covers one TCR beta chain sequence. Antigen: not known. These data originate in a study of T cell responses to AZD1222 COVID-19 vaccine. Study-wide results and caveats: Seropositive status at baseline applied to only a handful of AZD1222 recipients.

Repertoires were generated with immunoSEQ multiplex PCR, while TCRdb's copy carries only in-frame clones and drops some. The sample contains more than 100,000 clones, about nine tenths of which appear only once. Germline loops: CDR1 LNHDA, CDR2 SQIVND (reference sequence). The CDR3 consists of 13 residues. V lost 4 bases to trimming and J lost 1 base, with 7 bases between them. Sequencing was performed on peripheral blood, taken on day 0 of AZD1222 vaccination. The receptor's source is an adult in good health. The genes are TRBV19 and TRBJ1-1; D call uncertain. The CDR3 bases are TGTGCCAGTAGTACTCAGAGGAACACTGAAGCTTTCTTT. This translates into CASSTQRNTEAFF.